This record covers a single T cell receptor (beta chain). Its antigen is still unknown. This entry comes from a study of T cell responses to AZD1222 COVID-19 vaccine. The CDR3 is 15 amino acids. The V gene end was trimmed by 5 bases and the J gene end by 6 bases; junction bases not matched to a gene: 10. CDR1 is SGHTA, CDR2 FQGNSA, per germline. Study-wide points: Most donors were white British and more were female, and clonal diversity was possibly underestimated. It was only after the peak T cell response that any repertoires were sampled. Reportedly, nearly half the spike-specific TCRs target unmutated variant regions.

TCRdb keeps only in-frame clones here, not all; method: immunoSEQ multiplex PCR. This sample has some 110,000 clones, with around 84% found just once. Here the sequenced sample was peripheral blood, taken 28 days after the second AZD1222 dose. The gene calls are TRBV7-2 and TRBJ1-5, with 7 nucleotides matching TRBD1. The receptor comes from an adult who received the AZD1222 COVID-19 vaccine. The CDR3 spells CASSLQTGPGQPQHF. The DNA of the CDR3 is TGTGCCAGCAGCCTTCAGACAGGGCCGGGTCAGCCCCAGCATTTT.